This T cell receptor beta chain was captured in a study of T cells in Graves' hyperthyroidism and ophthalmopathy. The diagnoses drew upon clinical symptoms, serum thyroxine and TRAb, thyroid ultrasound and orbital computed tomography. The CDR3 sequence is 14 residues long. Looked up from germline, CDR1 is SGHDT and CDR2 is YYEEEE. V gave up 4 bases and J gave up 6 bases, with 16 bases separating them. TCR beta CDR3 sequences were amplified from RNA transcripts. When the TCR CDR3 underwent first-round RT-PCR, the HTBI primer set was used. One entry per CDR3 protein, called by TCRdb with MiXCR from the multiplex PCR reads. The sample has hundreds of thousands of distinct CDR3 sequences, 46% seen once.

The gene calls are TRBV5-6 and TRBJ2-5; D unclear. The receptor's source is a woman under 30 with Graves' hyperthyroidism. The sample was peripheral blood or thyroid tissue (not recorded which). The CDR3 here is CASSPPAISKTQYF. The CDR3 nucleotides read TGTGCCAGCAGCCCACCGGCGATATCAAAGACCCAGTACTTC.